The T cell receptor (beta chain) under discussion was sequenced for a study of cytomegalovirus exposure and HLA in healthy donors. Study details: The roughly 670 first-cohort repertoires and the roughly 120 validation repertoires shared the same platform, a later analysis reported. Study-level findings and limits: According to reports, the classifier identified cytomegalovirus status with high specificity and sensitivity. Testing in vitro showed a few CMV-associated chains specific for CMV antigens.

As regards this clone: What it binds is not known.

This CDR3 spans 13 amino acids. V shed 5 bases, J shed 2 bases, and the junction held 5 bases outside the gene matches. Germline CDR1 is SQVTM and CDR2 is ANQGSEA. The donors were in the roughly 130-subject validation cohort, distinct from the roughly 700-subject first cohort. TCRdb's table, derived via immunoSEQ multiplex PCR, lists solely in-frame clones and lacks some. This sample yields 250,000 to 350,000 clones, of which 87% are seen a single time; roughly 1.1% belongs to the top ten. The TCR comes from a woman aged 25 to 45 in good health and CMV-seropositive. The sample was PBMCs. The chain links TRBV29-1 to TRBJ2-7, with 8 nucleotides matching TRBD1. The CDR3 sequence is CSVRQDRAYEQYF. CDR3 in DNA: TGCAGCGTTCGGCAGGACAGGGCCTACGAGCAGTACTTC.